Listed below are T cell receptor beta chains from one sample, sequenced in a study of shared clonotypes between healthy human individuals. Data came from immunoSEQ multiplex PCR; TCRdb stores just in-frame clones and leaves some out. The sample contains millions of clones, 85% to 95% of which appear only once. The sequenced sample was naive CD4+ T cells sorted from blood. Receptors originate from a man aged 18 to 30 in good health. The CDR3 runs from the conserved cysteine through the conserved F or W. D genes are given only for firm matches. Only some rows state a clone size, as once, few, many or a class for expanded clones.

TRBV4-1,NA,NA,15,TRBJ2-1,CASSPEGLSYNEQFF,TGCGCCAGCAGCCCGGAGGGCCTCTCCTACAATGAGCAGTTCTTC
TRBV30,once,NA,14,TRBJ2-1,CAWRAKSSYNEQFF,TGTGCCTGGAGGGCGAAGAGCTCCTACAATGAGCAGTTCTTC
TRBV19,NA,NA,15,TRBJ2-3,CASSTERSRTDTQYF,TGTGCCAGTAGTACTGAACGGAGTAGGACAGATACGCAGTATTTT
TRBV13,once,NA,11,TRBJ1-3,CACLRGNTIYF,TGTGCCTGCCTTCGGGGAAACACCATATATTTT
TRBV6-6,NA,NA,14,TRBJ1-2,CASTSREAYYGYTF,TGTGCCAGCACCTCTAGGGAGGCGTACTATGGCTACACCTTC
TRBV4-3,NA,NA,13,TRBJ1-1,CASSQETNTEAFF,TGCGCCAGCAGCCAAGAGACGAACACTGAAGCTTTCTTT
TRBV6-5,once,NA,15,TRBJ2-7,CASSYGAGRTYEQYF,TGTGCCAGCAGTTACGGGGCGGGCAGGACCTACGAGCAGTACTTC
TRBV19,NA,TRBD1,14,TRBJ1-4,CASSSGTGGEKLFF,TGTGCCAGTAGTAGCGGGACAGGGGGTGAAAAACTGTTTTTT
TRBV2,NA,NA,14,TRBJ2-7,CASRPDFGKGEQYF,TGTGCCAGCAGGCCAGACTTTGGGAAGGGCGAGCAGTACTTC
TRBV28,NA,NA,14,TRBJ2-2,CASSFQGGTGELFF,TGTGCCAGCAGTTTCCAAGGAGGGACCGGGGAGCTGTTTTTT
TRBV5-1,NA,NA,15,TRBJ2-1,CASSSEGRGFDEQFF,TGCGCCAGCAGCTCGGAGGGCAGGGGGTTCGATGAGCAGTTCTTC
TRBV6-1,NA,NA,12,TRBJ1-2,CASSDSGSGYTF,TGTGCCAGCAGTGATTCTGGGTCGGGCTACACCTTC
TRBV4-1,NA,NA,14,TRBJ2-5,CASSQWGGHETQYF,TGCGCCAGCAGCCAATGGGGGGGCCATGAGACCCAGTACTTC
TRBV2,NA,NA,14,TRBJ2-2,CASSAGTPTGELFF,TGTGCCAGCAGCGCCGGGACCCCCACCGGGGAGCTGTTTTTT
TRBV29-1,NA,NA,12,TRBJ1-2,CSVGSQGSGYTF,TGCAGCGTCGGAAGCCAGGGAAGCGGCTACACCTTC
TRBV10-2,NA,TRBD2,14,TRBJ2-5,CASTPGTSIETQYF,TGCGCCAGCACCCCCGGGACTAGCATTGAGACCCAGTACTTC
TRBV7-2,few,TRBD2,14,TRBJ2-5,CASSLAGTQETQYF,TGTGCCAGCAGCCTAGCGGGGACCCAAGAGACCCAGTACTTC
TRBV7-9,NA,NA,14,TRBJ2-2,CASSTQGNTGELFF,TGTGCCAGCAGCACACAGGGAAACACCGGGGAGCTGTTTTTT
TRBV2,NA,NA,13,TRBJ2-5,CASSLLGGETQYF,TGTGCCAGCAGTTTACTAGGGGGGGAGACCCAGTACTTC
TRBV5-1,NA,NA,13,TRBJ2-2,CASSQGLTGELFF,TGCGCCAGCAGCCAAGGGCTTACCGGGGAGCTGTTTTTT
TRBV7-9,once,NA,16,TRBJ2-7,CASSSLGREATYEQYF,TGTGCCAGCAGCTCTCTCGGCAGGGAGGCCACCTACGAGCAGTACTTC
TRBV5-1,once,NA,14,TRBJ1-2,CASSLVDRGYGYTF,TGCGCCAGCAGCTTGGTGGACCGGGGGTATGGCTACACCTTC
TRBV7-9,NA,TRBD1,15,TRBJ1-1,CASSRKTGGNTEAFF,TGTGCCAGCAGCCGCAAGACAGGGGGGAACACTGAAGCTTTCTTT
TRBV18,NA,NA,12,TRBJ1-2,CASSPTGYGYTF,TGTGCCAGCTCGCCGACCGGCTATGGCTACACCTTC
TRBV5-6,NA,TRBD1,16,TRBJ1-2,CASSSPGQGTNYGYTF,TGTGCCAGCAGCTCACCGGGACAGGGGACTAACTATGGCTACACCTTC
TRBV15,NA,NA,13,TRBJ2-7,CATSSRTDYEQYF,TGTGCCACCAGCAGCAGGACAGACTACGAGCAGTACTTC
TRBV11-2,NA,NA,15,TRBJ2-5,CASSPSPGPQETQYF,TGTGCCAGCAGCCCCAGCCCTGGCCCCCAAGAGACCCAGTACTTC
TRBV5-1,NA,NA,16,TRBJ2-1,CASSLGGALIFNEQFF,TGCGCCAGCAGCCTTGGAGGGGCTCTAATATTCAATGAGCAGTTCTTC
TRBV10-3,NA,NA,14,TRBJ2-7,CAISEGGLSYEQYF,TGTGCCATCAGCGAGGGGGGACTATCCTACGAGCAGTACTTC
TRBV7-6,NA,TRBD2,16,TRBJ2-1,CASSLEGSGIYNEQFF,TGTGCCAGCAGCTTAGAAGGTAGCGGGATCTACAATGAGCAGTTCTTC
TRBV19,NA,NA,11,TRBJ2-7,CASPTGREQYF,TGTGCCAGTCCAACAGGGCGCGAGCAGTACTTC
TRBV2,NA,NA,15,TRBJ1-3,CASGEYRASGNTIYF,TGTGCCAGCGGAGAATACAGGGCCTCTGGAAACACCATATATTTT
TRBV4-1,NA,NA,15,TRBJ1-1,CASSPSGSPNTEAFF,TGCGCCAGCAGCCCTTCAGGGTCCCCAAACACTGAAGCTTTCTTT
TRBV11-2,NA,NA,15,TRBJ1-1,CASSLDSGRDTEAFF,TGTGCCAGCAGCTTAGATTCAGGGAGGGACACTGAAGCTTTCTTT
TRBV6-1,NA,TRBD1,15,TRBJ2-7,CASNERDRRIYEQYF,TGTGCCAGCAACGAAAGGGACAGAAGAATCTACGAGCAGTACTTC
TRBV9,NA,TRBD2,13,TRBJ2-1,CASSGTSVNEQFF,TGTGCCAGCAGCGGGACTAGCGTCAATGAGCAGTTCTTC
TRBV25-1,NA,NA,18,TRBJ1-2,CASSLGHQIWAGQGGYTF,TGTGCCAGCAGTTTAGGTCACCAAATCTGGGCAGGGCAAGGGGGCTACACCTTC
TRBV6-1,NA,NA,15,TRBJ2-3,CASSTGQPRTDTQYF,TGTGCCAGCAGTACCGGACAGCCACGCACAGATACGCAGTATTTT
TRBV5-4,NA,NA,15,TRBJ2-2,CASSLGSQNTGELFF,TGTGCCAGCAGCTTGGGGTCCCAGAACACCGGGGAGCTGTTTTTT
TRBV6-1,NA,TRBD2,15,TRBJ2-7,CASSGLAGVSYEQYF,TGTGCCAGCAGTGGACTAGCGGGGGTTTCCTACGAGCAGTACTTC
TRBV10-3,NA,TRBD1,17,TRBJ1-6,CASTGTGSKGLNSPLHF,TGTGCCAGCACCGGGACAGGGTCGAAAGGGTTGAATTCACCCCTCCACTTT
TRBV25-1,NA,TRBD1,15,TRBJ1-2,CASSDGTEKGDGYTF,TGTGCCAGCAGCGACGGGACAGAGAAAGGCGATGGCTACACCTTC
TRBV7-2,NA,NA,13,TRBJ1-5,CASSLAPNQPQHF,TGTGCCAGCAGCTTAGCCCCCAATCAGCCCCAGCATTTT
TRBV12-5,NA,NA,13,TRBJ2-7,CASGFPDSIEQYF,TGTGCTAGTGGTTTCCCGGACTCGATCGAGCAGTACTTC
TRBV30,NA,NA,12,TRBJ1-1,CAWGQQNTEAFF,TGTGCCTGGGGACAGCAGAACACTGAAGCTTTCTTT
TRBV5-4,NA,NA,12,TRBJ2-1,CASSLSQGEQFF,TGTGCCAGCAGCTTGAGTCAGGGTGAGCAGTTCTTC
TRBV2,once,NA,15,TRBJ1-1,CASRQGVTENTEAFF,TGTGCCAGCAGACAAGGGGTAACGGAGAACACTGAAGCTTTCTTT
TRBV2,NA,NA,15,TRBJ1-5,CASSEGGYSNQPQHF,TGTGCCAGCAGTGAAGGGGGATATAGCAATCAGCCCCAGCATTTT
TRBV6-6,NA,NA,14,TRBJ1-5,CASSYMESNQPQHF,TGTGCCAGCAGTTACATGGAGAGCAATCAGCCCCAGCATTTT
TRBV5-1,NA,NA,13,TRBJ1-6,CASSLVTDSPLHF,TGCGCCAGCAGCTTGGTGACGGATTCACCCCTCCACTTT
TRBV5-5,NA,TRBD1,14,TRBJ2-7,CASSLQGAGYEQYF,TGTGCCAGCAGCTTACAGGGGGCAGGGTACGAGCAGTACTTC
TRBV7-3,NA,TRBD1,15,TRBJ2-1,CASSLGQGGYNEQFF,TGTGCCAGCAGCTTAGGACAGGGGGGCTACAATGAGCAGTTCTTC
TRBV4-1,NA,NA,17,TRBJ2-2,CASSREMRPAGTGELFF,TGCGCCAGCAGCCGAGAAATGCGGCCGGCGGGCACCGGGGAGCTGTTTTTT
TRBV9,NA,TRBD1,15,TRBJ1-6,CASSADRGNNSPLHF,TGTGCCAGCAGCGCGGACAGGGGCAATAATTCACCCCTCCACTTT
TRBV15,NA,NA,15,TRBJ2-5,CATSRDSTVQETQYF,TGTGCCACCAGCAGAGATTCGACGGTCCAAGAGACCCAGTACTTC